This section outlines one T cell receptor (beta chain) sequence together with its context. This clone was found once. Its antigen specificity is not known. Base qualities are not provided; no much larger clone lies one nucleotide away. This specimen comes from a study of blood T cell repertoires in COVID-19 (dated by TCRdb to 2018 to 2021). A note on the overall study: Samples covering the acute and convalescent phases of COVID-19 were provided by collaborators in the United States, Italy and Spain. The material from the prospective study consisted of cDNA or gDNA derived from T cells, B-cell-depleted T cells, or PBMCs. Subjects who had been exposed to COVID-19, were actively infected with it, or had recovered from it provided the deeply sampled blood TCRbeta repertoires that made up the dataset. A freely available public database, intended as a resource for researchers studying the immune response to SARS-CoV-2, is where the repertoires were released. Samples were obtained from the ongoing ImmuneRACE study (first 160 participants) and from 1,254 subjects provided by 6 global collaborators. Sample metadata almost always included a de-identified subject ID, COVID-19 status, age in years and sex. HLA class I and class II types, where available, came from metadata supplied by the sample provider rather than from assay-based typing. What the work shows at the level of the full study, not this receptor alone: How much clinical and demographic metadata was included differed by source and by participant, and the metadata was provided uncurated.

Trimming costs V 0 bases and J 6 bases, and their ends lie 18 bases apart. From the cysteine up to the phenylalanine, the CDR3 has a length of 16 residues. Only the CDR3 region is kept as DNA, spanning 48 bases read in frame from base 1. TCRbeta CDR3 regions were amplified from genomic DNA by means of the immunoSEQ Assay, a bias-controlled multiplex PCR. In the paper's pipeline: The number of nucleated cells in each sample was estimated from the amplification of reference gene primers within the assay. To quantify the absolute abundance of each unique TCRbeta CDR3 rearrangement, sequence reads were collapsed and filtered. For each sample, productive Simpson clonality was calculated by taking the square root of Simpson's diversity index across productive rearrangements. TCRdb mirrors the immuneACCESS table, restricted to in-frame sequences. Some clones are absent from its copies; in checked studies, under half trace to an unresolved V gene, and the reason for the others is unknown. The D gene and trimming were derived from the DNA, and the V and J assignments and clone size from that table. The sample table shows some 85,000 clones, and about 89% are seen once. Roughly 8.7% of the sample belongs to the ten largest clones.

Collaborating institutions collected whole blood in K2EDTA tubes following their own protocols. Collaborator samples were shipped for TCRbeta analysis as frozen whole blood, isolated PBMCs, or DNA extracted from either sample type. The V gene is TRBV23-1 and the J gene is TRBJ2-7; TRBD2 could be the D gene, as 7 bases match. TRBV23-1 is given ORF status, its function remaining uncertain. The source material was peripheral blood. The sequence was collected from a middle-aged man with acute or convalescent COVID-19. CDR3 region: CASSQSGEGGLREQYF. The bases read TGCGCCAGCAGTCAATCGGGGGAGGGGGGTTTGCGCGAGCAGTACTTC.